This T cell receptor beta chain came from a study of T cells in Graves' hyperthyroidism and ophthalmopathy. This clonotype was counted many times. Amplification targeted TCR beta CDR3 regions from RNA transcripts. First-round RT-PCR with HTBI primers amplified the TCR CDR3 region. From the multiplex PCR reads, TCRdb called clonotypes with MiXCR, one entry per CDR3 protein. Of some 580,000 distinct CDR3 sequences listed, roughly 16% are singletons. Sequencing was done on a sample of blood. This clonotype was obtained from a woman between 35 and 50 years old with Graves' ophthalmopathy.

The CDR3 region is CASSYSSLAGNGYEQYF. Written as DNA, the CDR3 is TGTGCCAGCAGTTACTCTTCACTAGCGGGAAATGGCTACGAGCAGTACTTC. The chain has TRBV6-6 and TRBJ2-7; 10 nucleotides align to TRBD2. Germline trimming cut 0 bases from V and 3 bases from J; bases unmatched to any gene: 8. There are 17 residues in the CDR3. CDR1 is MNHNY, CDR2 SVGAGI, per germline (reference sequence).